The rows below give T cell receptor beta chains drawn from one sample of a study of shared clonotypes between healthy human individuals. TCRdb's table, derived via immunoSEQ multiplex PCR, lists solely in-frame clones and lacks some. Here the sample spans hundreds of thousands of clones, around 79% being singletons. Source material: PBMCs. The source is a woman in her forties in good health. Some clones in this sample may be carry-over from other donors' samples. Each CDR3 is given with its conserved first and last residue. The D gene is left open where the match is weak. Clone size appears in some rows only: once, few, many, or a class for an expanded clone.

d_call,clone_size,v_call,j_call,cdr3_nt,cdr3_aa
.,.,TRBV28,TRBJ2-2,TGTGCCAGCAGTTTCATTCCCTCAATCGGGGAGCTGTTTTTT,CASSFIPSIGELFF
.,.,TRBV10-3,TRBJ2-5,TGTGCCATCAGTCTAAAAGAGACCCAGTACTTC,CAISLKETQYF
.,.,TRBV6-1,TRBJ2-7,TGTGTCAGCAGTACAAACAGGGTCGGCGAGCAGTACTTC,CVSSTNRVGEQYF
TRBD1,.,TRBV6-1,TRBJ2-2,TGTGCCAGCAGACGGGACAGCCTTACCGGGGAGCTGTTTTTT,CASRRDSLTGELFF
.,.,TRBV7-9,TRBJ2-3,TGTGCCAGCAGCCCTGGTCCCGGGACGCAGTATTTT,CASSPGPGTQYF
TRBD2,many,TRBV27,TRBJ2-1,TGTGCCAGCAGTCCCTGGCTAGCGGGAGGATATAGTGAGCAGTTCTTC,CASSPWLAGGYSEQFF
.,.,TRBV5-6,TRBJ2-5,TGTGCCAGCAGCCTGGACGGATACCAAGAGACCCAGTACTTC,CASSLDGYQETQYF
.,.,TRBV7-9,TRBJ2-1,TGTGCCAGCAGCTCCTCGGGACACGGTTACAATGAGCAGTTCTTC,CASSSSGHGYNEQFF
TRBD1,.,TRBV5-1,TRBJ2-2,TGCGCCAGCACTCTAGGGGGCGCAAACACCGGGGAGCTGTTTTTT,CASTLGGANTGELFF
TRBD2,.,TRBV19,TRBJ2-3,TGTGCCAGTAGTATGGGGGGGACTCTTCATACGCAGTATTTT,CASSMGGTLHTQYF
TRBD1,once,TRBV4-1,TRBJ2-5,TGCGCCAGCAGCCCGACAGGGCTGGTGGGAGAGACCCAGTACTTC,CASSPTGLVGETQYF
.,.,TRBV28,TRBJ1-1,TGTGCCAGCAGTCCCCCCTGGGTGGGTATGAACACTGAAGCTTTCTTT,CASSPPWVGMNTEAFF
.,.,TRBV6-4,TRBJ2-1,TGTGCCACCGGCCGGGACCACGGTAATGAGCAGTTCTTC,CATGRDHGNEQFF
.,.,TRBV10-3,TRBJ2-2,TGTGCCATCAGTGTTGGCATCGCGAACACCGGGGAGCTGTTTTTT,CAISVGIANTGELFF
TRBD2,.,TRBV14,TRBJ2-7,TGTGCCAGCAGCCCCGGGGGGTCGTACTACGAGCAGTACTTC,CASSPGGSYYEQYF
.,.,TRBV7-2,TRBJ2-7,TGTGCCAGCAGCCCTATGGGGATCACCTACGAGCAGTACTTC,CASSPMGITYEQYF
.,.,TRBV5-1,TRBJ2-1,TGCGCCAGCAGCGCCCCCGACGGGGCCGACGAGCAGTTCTTC,CASSAPDGADEQFF
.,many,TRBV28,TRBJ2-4,TGTGCCAGCAGCCGACAGCTTGGGATTCAGTACTTC,CASSRQLGIQYF
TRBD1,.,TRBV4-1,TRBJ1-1,TGCGCCAGCAGCCGACAGGGTAACGAAGCTTTCTTT,CASSRQGNEAFF
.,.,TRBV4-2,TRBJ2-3,TGTGCCAGCAGCCAACTTGGCTCCAGCGGCCTTAGCACAGATACGCAGTATTTT,CASSQLGSSGLSTDTQYF
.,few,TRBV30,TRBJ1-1,TGTGCCTGGAGTGTTAATGTGAACACTGAAGCTTTCTTT,CAWSVNVNTEAFF
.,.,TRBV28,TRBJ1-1,TGTGCCAGCAGTTTAGGGCGGAGGAGGAACACTGAAGCTTTCTTT,CASSLGRRRNTEAFF
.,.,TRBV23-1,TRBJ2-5,TGCGCCAGCAGTGCGCGACAGCGACCCGAGACCCAGTACTTC,CASSARQRPETQYF
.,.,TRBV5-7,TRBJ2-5,TGTGCCAGCAGCTGGACAGTATCTAGGAGGGAGACCCAGTACTTC,CASSWTVSRRETQYF
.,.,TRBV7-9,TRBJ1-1,TGTGCCAGCAGCTTAGCTCCTGCTGAAGCTTTCTTT,CASSLAPAEAFF
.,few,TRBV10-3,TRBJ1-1,TGTGCCATCAGTGAAAACTCGGTGAACACTGAAGCTTTCTTT,CAISENSVNTEAFF
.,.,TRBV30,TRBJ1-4,TGTGCCTGGAGTGTAAAGGGTTTCAAGCGGAAACTGTTTTTT,CAWSVKGFKRKLFF
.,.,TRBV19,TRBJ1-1,TGTGCCAGTTTCAAAGGCAAGAATCCTGAAGCTTTCTTT,CASFKGKNPEAFF